This TCR beta chain was recovered during a study of T cells in Graves' hyperthyroidism and ophthalmopathy. Study-level results: In simple terms, a model built on 13 V-J features told ophthalmopathy apart from stable hyperthyroidism.

This clonotype was counted a few times. Its target is unknown. The V gene's germline CDR1 is DFQATT and CDR2 SNEGSKA (reference sequence). With 5 bases removed from V and 0 bases from J, the gap between germline ends came to 14 bases. The CDR3 is 15 residues long. RNA transcripts gave rise to amplified TCR beta CDR3 regions. Initially, a first-round RT-PCR of the TCR CDR3 employed the HTBI primer set. TCRdb redid the calling of the multiplex PCR reads with MiXCR, one entry per CDR3 protein. This table has about 770,000 distinct CDR3 sequences, around 19% appearing once. Sequenced material: blood. The TCR sequence derives from a woman between 50 and 59 years old with Graves' hyperthyroidism that later progressed to Graves' ophthalmopathy. The chain links TRBV20-1 to TRBJ1-3; possibly TRBD1 for D (6 bases). CDR3 amino acids: CSAAPGHPSGNTIYF. The CDR3 DNA is TGCAGTGCTGCCCCGGGACACCCCTCTGGAAACACCATATATTTT.